The T cell receptor (beta chain) under discussion was sequenced for a study of T cell responses to AZD1222 COVID-19 vaccine. TCRdb's table, derived via immunoSEQ multiplex PCR, lists solely in-frame clones and lacks some. The repertoire consists of more than 100,000 clones, with more than 85% occurring once and the leading ten covering approximately 5.4%. Losses at the gene ends were 5 bases for V and 4 bases for J; bases not matched to a gene: 13. Germline V gives CDR1 SGHTA, CDR2 FQGNSA. There are 17 residues in the CDR3. V and J are TRBV7-2 and TRBJ1-3, with 8 bases identical to TRBD1. The clonotype originates from an adult in good health. The source was peripheral blood, collected on day 0 of AZD1222 vaccination. The DNA of the CDR3 is TGTGCCAGCAGCGAACGGCTAGACAGGGGTACCGGAAACACCATATATTTT. Translation gives CASSERLDRGTGNTIYF.